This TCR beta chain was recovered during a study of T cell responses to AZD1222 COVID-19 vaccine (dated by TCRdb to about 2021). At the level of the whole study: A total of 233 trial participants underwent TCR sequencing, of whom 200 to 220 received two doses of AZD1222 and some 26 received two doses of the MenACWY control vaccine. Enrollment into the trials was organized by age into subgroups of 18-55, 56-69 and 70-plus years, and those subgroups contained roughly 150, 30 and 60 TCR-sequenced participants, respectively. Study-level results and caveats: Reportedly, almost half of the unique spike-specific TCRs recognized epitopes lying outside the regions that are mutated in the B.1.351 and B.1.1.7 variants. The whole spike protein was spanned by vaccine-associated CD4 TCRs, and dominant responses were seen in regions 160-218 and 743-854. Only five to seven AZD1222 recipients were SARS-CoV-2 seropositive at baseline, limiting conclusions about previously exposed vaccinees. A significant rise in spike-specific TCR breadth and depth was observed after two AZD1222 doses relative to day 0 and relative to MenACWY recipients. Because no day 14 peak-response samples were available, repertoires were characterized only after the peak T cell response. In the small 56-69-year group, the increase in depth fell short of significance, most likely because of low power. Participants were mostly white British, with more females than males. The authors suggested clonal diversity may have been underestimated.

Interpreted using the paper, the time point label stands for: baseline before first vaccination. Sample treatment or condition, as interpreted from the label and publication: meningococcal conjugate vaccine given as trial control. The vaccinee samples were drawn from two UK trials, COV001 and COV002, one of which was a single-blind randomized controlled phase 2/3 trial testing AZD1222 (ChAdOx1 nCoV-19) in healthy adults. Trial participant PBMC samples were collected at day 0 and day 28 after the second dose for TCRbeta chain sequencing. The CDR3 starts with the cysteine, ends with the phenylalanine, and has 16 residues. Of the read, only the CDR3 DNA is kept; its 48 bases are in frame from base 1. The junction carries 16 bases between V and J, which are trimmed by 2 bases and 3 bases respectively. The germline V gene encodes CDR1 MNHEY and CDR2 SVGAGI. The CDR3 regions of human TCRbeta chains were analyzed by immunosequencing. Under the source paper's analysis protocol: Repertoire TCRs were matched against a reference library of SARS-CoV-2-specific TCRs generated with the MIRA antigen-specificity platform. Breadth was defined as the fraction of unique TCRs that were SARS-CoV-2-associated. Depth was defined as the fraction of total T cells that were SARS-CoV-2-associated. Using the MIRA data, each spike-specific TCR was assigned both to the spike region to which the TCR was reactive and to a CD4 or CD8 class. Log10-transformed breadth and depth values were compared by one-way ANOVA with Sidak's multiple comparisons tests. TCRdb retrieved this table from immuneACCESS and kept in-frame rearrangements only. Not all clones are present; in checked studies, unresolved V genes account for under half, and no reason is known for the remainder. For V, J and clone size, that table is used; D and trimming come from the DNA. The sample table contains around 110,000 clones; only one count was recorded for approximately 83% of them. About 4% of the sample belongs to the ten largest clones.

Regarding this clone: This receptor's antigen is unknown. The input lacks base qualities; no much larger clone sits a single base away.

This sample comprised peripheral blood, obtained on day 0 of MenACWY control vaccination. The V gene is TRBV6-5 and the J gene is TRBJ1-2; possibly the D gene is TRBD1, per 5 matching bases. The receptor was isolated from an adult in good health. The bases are TGTGCCAGCAGTTACGGGTCTAGTACAGGCGACTATGGCTACACCTTC. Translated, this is CASSYGSSTGDYGYTF.